This T cell receptor (beta chain) came from a study of cytomegalovirus exposure and HLA in healthy donors. Overall study context: Earlier results showed 90 million to 120 million unique TCR beta sequences derived from approximately 180 million T cells. Of all 400 or so donors who were genotyped, roughly 81% belonged to the Caucasian-associated ancestry cluster.

The PCR ran on 60 Vbeta and 13 Jbeta primers. Repertoires were generated with immunoSEQ multiplex PCR, while TCRdb's copy carries only in-frame clones and drops some. Among roughly 160,000 clones listed, roughly four fifths were seen once. Findings and limits, study-wide: In a later analysis, TCR association rates varied by HLA locus: DRB1 most, HLA-C fewest.

Comments on this clone: Its antigen is undetermined.

This CDR3 has 14 amino acids. Trimming pared 3 bases from V and 9 bases from J, leaving 14 bases between. Germline lookup yields CDR1 SEHNR and CDR2 FQNEAQ (reference sequence). The sequencing sample was made of PBMCs. The chain recombines TRBV7-9 with TRBJ2-2, with D possibly TRBD2 on 6 matching bases. This clonotype was obtained from a woman in her forties or fifties in good health and CMV-seronegative. Written as DNA, the CDR3 is TGTGCCAGCAGCTTTCGGGGGACCGCCAGGGAGCTGTTTTTT. Translated: CASSFRGTARELFF.